One and the same sample provided the 19 T cell receptor beta chains below, sequenced in a study of blood T cell repertoires in COVID-19. The table came from immunoSEQ multiplex PCR; TCRdb's copy has only in-frame clones and leaves some out. This repertoire shows 150,000 to 200,000 clones, approximately 91% found once; its top ten account for roughly 2%. Sequencing input: peripheral blood. Every receptor here comes from a man between 18 and 35 years old with acute or convalescent COVID-19.

The chain recombines TRBV2 with TRBJ1-2, with 10 bases matching TRBD1. Germline V gene data show CDR1 as SNHLY and CDR2 as FYNNEI. This CDR3 contains 16 residues. V trimming: 8 bases; J trimming: 3 bases; junction bases outside the gene matches: 12. The CDR3 DNA sequence: TGTGCCAGCTCGCAGACCGGGACAGGGGTTGACTATGGCTACACCTTC. Translation gives CASSQTGTGVDYGYTF. Using reference TRBV2 and TRBJ1-2 for the parts outside the CDR3, the full variable domain is EPEVTQTPSHQVTQMGQEVILRCVPISNHLYFYWYRQILGQKVEFLVSFYNNEISEKSEIFDDQFSVERPDGSNFTLKIRSTKLEDSAMYFCASSQTGTGVDYGYTFGSGTRLTVV.

V and J are TRBV5-5 and TRBJ1-6; 7 bases line up with TRBD1. CDR3 length: 16 residues. After removal of 4 bases from V and 4 bases from J, the junction contained 8 bases not matched to a gene. Germline V gene lookup returns CDR1 SGHKS and CDR2 YYEKEE (reference sequence). In DNA, the CDR3 is TGTGCCAGCAGCGAAACCGGGACAGTGTATAATTCACCCCTCCACTTT. As protein: CASSETGTVYNSPLHF.

This clone was counted only a few times. The chain recombines TRBV4-1 with TRBJ2-7, with D hard to call. V was shortened by 4 bases and J by 3 bases, with 10 bases between the two germline ends. The CDR3 is 13 amino acids. Germline values: CDR1 MGHRA, CDR2 YSYEKL. The CDR3 bases are TGCGCCAGCAGCCCAACAGACGGCTACGAGCAGTACTTC. This translates into CASSPTDGYEQYF.

This chain uses TRBV18 with TRBJ1-1; a weak D match, TRBD1 (6 bases). This CDR3 has 14 amino acids. V was clipped by 4 bases and J by 3 bases, with 12 bases between them. Germline lookup yields CDR1 KGHSH and CDR2 LQKENI. Here the CDR3 DNA reads TGTGCCAGCTCACGATCAGGGGTTGACACTGAAGCTTTCTTT. Translated, it gives CASSRSGVDTEAFF.

The chain joins TRBV6-5 to TRBJ2-7; D is perhaps TRBD2 (6 bases). The CDR3 consists of 12 residues. Germline V gene data show CDR1 as MNHEY and CDR2 as SVGAGI. V dropped 10 bases and J dropped 0 bases, with 10 bases sitting between them. The CDR3 region is CATLTSSYEQYF. The CDR3 DNA sequence: TGTGCCACCCTGACTAGCTCCTACGAGCAGTACTTC.

V usage is TRBV6-1 and J usage is TRBJ2-7; no reliable D call. This CDR3 is built from 12 residues. Per germline, CDR1 MNHNS and CDR2 SASEGT. Trimming took 0 bases from V and 4 from J, leaving 4 bases between them. The CDR3 is CASSEAQYEQYF. The CDR3 region has the DNA TGTGCCAGCAGTGAAGCCCAGTACGAGCAGTACTTC.

The chain has TRBV10-1 and TRBJ1-2; the D is unclear. The V end lost 6 bases, the J end lost 6 bases, and 8 bases lay between the germline ends. Germline-derived CDR1 and CDR2 are WNHNN and SYGVQD (reference sequence). This CDR3 spans 11 amino acids. The CDR3 coding sequence is TGCGCCAGCAGCTCACTGGATGGCTACACCTTC. This codes for CASSSLDGYTF.

The CDR3 nucleotides are TGTGCCAGCAGTCGACAGTGGACGAGTAGCACCGGGGAGCTGTTTTTT. Its translation is CASSRQWTSSTGELFF. The gene calls are TRBV3-1 (or the pseudogene TRBV3-2) and TRBJ2-2; D perhaps matches TRBD1 (5 bases). Trimming stripped 6 bases from V and 4 bases from J, with 18 bases between. Germline assignment: CDR1 LGHDT and CDR2 YNNKEL (reference sequence). The CDR3 runs 16 residues.

This clone was counted between two and nine times. The chain carries TRBV27 and TRBJ1-2, with 8 bases aligning to TRBD1. Per the germline V gene, CDR1 is MNHEY and CDR2 is SMNVEV (reference sequence). The CDR3 totals 15 residues. V gave up 5 bases and J gave up 3 bases; unmatched junction bases: 8. In nucleotides, the CDR3 is TGTGCCAGCAGTCCCAGGGGGCTTCTGGACTATGGCTACACCTTC. Amino acids: CASSPRGLLDYGYTF.

The rearrangement uses TRBV6-2 or TRBV6-3 and TRBJ1-3; D perhaps matches TRBD1 (6 bases). Germline V gene data show CDR1 as MNHEY and CDR2 as SVGEGT. The CDR3 totals 16 residues. V was pared by 2 bases and J by 0 bases, with 11 bases between. CDR3 in amino acids: CASSYPDRLSGNTIYF. For the CDR3, the DNA is TGTGCCAGCAGTTACCCGGACAGACTCTCTGGAAACACCATATATTTT.

This clone came up once. A junction end diverges from the germline sequence, so it may reflect a read error. J is TRBJ2-3 and V is TRBV6-5, with TRBD2 matching 8 bases. This CDR3 is 15 amino acids long. Germline V gene sequence: CDR1 MNHEY, CDR2 SVGAGI. CDR3: CASRGGGGSTDAQYF. The CDR3, as DNA: TGTGCCAGCCGGGGGGGCGGGGGCAGCACAGATGCGCAGTATTTT.

The V and J genes are TRBV5-1 and TRBJ1-1; D is uncertain. V was shortened by 4 bases and J by 3 bases, with 13 bases between the two germline ends. The CDR3 runs 14 residues. Germline V gene data show CDR1 as SGHRS and CDR2 as YFSETQ. The CDR3 here is CASSRYGEDTEAFF. Written as DNA, the CDR3 is TGCGCCAGCAGCCGGTACGGGGAGGACACTGAAGCTTTCTTT.

The chain recombines TRBV2 with TRBJ1-1, with 10 bases matching TRBD1. CDR3 length: 17 amino acids. The V segment lost 4 bases and the J segment 0 bases; nucleotides outside the gene matches: 8. Germline assignment: CDR1 SNHLY and CDR2 FYNNEI. Here the CDR3 reads CASSGGQGSFMNTEAFF. In DNA, the CDR3 is TGTGCCAGCAGTGGGGGACAGGGGTCCTTTATGAACACTGAAGCTTTCTTT.

The chain is built from TRBV28 and TRBJ1-2, with unresolved D. V dropped 5 bases and J dropped 6 bases, with 31 bases sitting between them. The V gene's germline CDR1 is MDHEN and CDR2 SYDVKM. CDR3 length equals 19 residues. The CDR3: CASSLFRGWELLRLNGYTF. The CDR3 DNA follows: TGTGCCAGCAGTCTCTTTCGAGGGTGGGAGCTCCTCCGCTTGAATGGCTACACCTTC.

Regarding this clone: The sample has other DNA sequences that encode this CDR3 too. This chain joins TRBV6-5 and TRBJ1-4, with D possibly TRBD1 on 6 matching bases. The V end was cut by 4 bases, the J end by 7 bases, with 13 bases between. This CDR3 is 14 amino acids long. The germline CDR1 and CDR2 sequences are MNHEY and SVGAGI. The CDR3 here is CASSSTGVGEKLFF. For the CDR3, the DNA is TGTGCCAGCAGTTCGACAGGTGTGGGTGAAAAACTGTTTTTT.

The rearrangement joins TRBV29-1 to TRBJ1-1; 10 bases match TRBD1. CDR1 SQVTM and CDR2 ANQGSEA come from the germline V gene. J gave up 2 bases and V 6 bases, and 12 bases lay outside the gene matches. This CDR3 has 16 residues. CDR3 region: CSVQGRQGAVNTEAFF. In DNA form, the CDR3 reads TGCAGCGTCCAAGGAAGACAGGGGGCGGTAAACACTGAAGCTTTCTTT.

This rearrangement joins TRBV15 to TRBJ1-5, with TRBD1 identical over 10 bases. Germline assignment: CDR1 LNHNV and CDR2 YYDKDF (reference sequence). Trimming took 1 base from V and 5 from J; bases not matched to a gene: 5. This CDR3 contains 16 residues. DNA of the CDR3: TGTGCCACCAGCAGAGTCCTAGGACAGGGGGATCAGCCCCAGCATTTT. It yields the protein CATSRVLGQGDQPQHF.

This clone was counted only a few times. This same CDR3 is encoded by further DNA sequences in the sample. This chain joins TRBV5-1 and TRBJ2-7, with a tentative D call TRBD1 (5 bases). Germline V CDR1 and CDR2: SGHRS, YFSETQ. The CDR3 loop spans 14 amino acids. The V end lost 0 bases, the J end lost 0 bases, and 7 bases lay between the germline ends. The CDR3 DNA reads TGCGCCAGCAGCTTGGACAGGTCCTCCTACGAGCAGTACTTC. Its translation: CASSLDRSSYEQYF.

The rearrangement uses TRBV6-5 and TRBJ2-3; 13 bases match TRBD2. The CDR3 runs to 15 residues. V lost 5 bases and J lost 4; bases outside the gene matches: 3. The V gene's germline CDR1 is MNHEY and CDR2 SVGAGI. CDR3 in DNA: TGTGCCAGCAGTCCCGGACTAGCGGGAGCAGATACGCAGTATTTT. Translation gives CASSPGLAGADTQYF.